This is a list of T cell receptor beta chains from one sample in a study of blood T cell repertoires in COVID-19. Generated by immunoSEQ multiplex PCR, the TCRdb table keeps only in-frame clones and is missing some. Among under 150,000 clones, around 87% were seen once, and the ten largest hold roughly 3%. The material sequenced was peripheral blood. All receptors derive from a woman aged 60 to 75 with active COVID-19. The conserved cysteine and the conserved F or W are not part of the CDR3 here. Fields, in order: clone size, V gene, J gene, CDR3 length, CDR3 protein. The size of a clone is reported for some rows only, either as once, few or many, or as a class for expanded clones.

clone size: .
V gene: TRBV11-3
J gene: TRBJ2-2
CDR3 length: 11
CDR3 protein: ASSRQGTGELF

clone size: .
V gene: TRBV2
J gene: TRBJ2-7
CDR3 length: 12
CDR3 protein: ASSLRDIYYEQY

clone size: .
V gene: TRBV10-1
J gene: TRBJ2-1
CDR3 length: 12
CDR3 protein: ASSIDRAYNEQF

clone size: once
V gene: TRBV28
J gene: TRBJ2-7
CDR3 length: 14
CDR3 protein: ASSSPSTGGSYEQY

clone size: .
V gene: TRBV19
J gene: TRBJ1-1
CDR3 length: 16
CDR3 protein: ASRVGAGGVPMNTEAF

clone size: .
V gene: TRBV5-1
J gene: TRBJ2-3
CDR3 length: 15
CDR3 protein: ASSLAPTGQTTDTQY

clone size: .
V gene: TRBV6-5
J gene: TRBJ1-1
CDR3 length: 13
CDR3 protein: ASSYSWTGNTEAF

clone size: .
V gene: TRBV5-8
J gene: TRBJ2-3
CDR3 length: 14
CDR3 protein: ASSLGTGGHGDTQY

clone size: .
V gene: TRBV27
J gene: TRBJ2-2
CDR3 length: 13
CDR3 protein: ASSLGRGNTGELF

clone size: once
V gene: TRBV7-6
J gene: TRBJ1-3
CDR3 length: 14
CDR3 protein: ASSSKAGFSGNTIY

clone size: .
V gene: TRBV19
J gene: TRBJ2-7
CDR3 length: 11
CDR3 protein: ASSMRGNYEQY

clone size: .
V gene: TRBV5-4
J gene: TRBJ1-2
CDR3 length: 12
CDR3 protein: ASSQERREQGYT

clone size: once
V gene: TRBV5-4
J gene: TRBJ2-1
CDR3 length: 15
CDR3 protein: ASSFPLAPRSYNEQF

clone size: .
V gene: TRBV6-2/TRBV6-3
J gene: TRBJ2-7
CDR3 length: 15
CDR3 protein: ASSMGGGHLALYEQY

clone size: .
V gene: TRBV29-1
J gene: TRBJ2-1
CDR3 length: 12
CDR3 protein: SVSAGLAGVEQF

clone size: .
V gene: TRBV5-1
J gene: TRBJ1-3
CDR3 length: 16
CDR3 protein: ASSTASGTGASGNTIY

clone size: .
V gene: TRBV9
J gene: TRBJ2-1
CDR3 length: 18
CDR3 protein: ASSVTLTSGSGTSYNEQF

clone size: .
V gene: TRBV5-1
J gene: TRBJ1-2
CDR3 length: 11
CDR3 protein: ASRQDRGKVYT

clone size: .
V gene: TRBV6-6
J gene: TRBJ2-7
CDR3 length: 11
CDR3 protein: ASLREVGNEQY

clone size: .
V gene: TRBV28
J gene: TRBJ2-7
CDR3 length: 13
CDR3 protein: ASSFDGRASYEQY

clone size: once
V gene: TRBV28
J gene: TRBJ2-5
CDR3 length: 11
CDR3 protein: ASSNVQGETQY

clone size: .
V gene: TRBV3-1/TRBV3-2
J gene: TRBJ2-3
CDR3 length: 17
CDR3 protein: ASSQAGTSGRARSDTQY

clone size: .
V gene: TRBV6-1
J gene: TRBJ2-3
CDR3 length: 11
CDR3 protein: ASSEDRADTQY

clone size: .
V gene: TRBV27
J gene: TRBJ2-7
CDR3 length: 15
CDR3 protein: ASSLHHRGGSTYEQY

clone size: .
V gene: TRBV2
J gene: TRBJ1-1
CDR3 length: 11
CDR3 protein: AIQGLGNTEAF

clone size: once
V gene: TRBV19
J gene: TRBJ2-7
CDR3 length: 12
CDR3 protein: ASSINPGWYEQY

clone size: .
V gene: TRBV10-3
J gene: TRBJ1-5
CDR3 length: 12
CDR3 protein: AISESGGNQPQH

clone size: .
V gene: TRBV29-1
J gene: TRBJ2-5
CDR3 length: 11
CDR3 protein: SATRVLRETQY

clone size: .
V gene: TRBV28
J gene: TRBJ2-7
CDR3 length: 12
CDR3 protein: ASSLGAIVNEQY

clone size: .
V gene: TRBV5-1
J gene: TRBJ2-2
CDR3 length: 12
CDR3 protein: ASSRTGRTGELF

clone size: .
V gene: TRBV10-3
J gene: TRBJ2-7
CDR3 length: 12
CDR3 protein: AISDTGRGYEQY

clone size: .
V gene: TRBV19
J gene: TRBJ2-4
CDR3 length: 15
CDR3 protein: ASSTPIRGPAKNIQY

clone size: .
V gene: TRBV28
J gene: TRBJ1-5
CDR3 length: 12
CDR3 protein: ASSPVGGNQPQH